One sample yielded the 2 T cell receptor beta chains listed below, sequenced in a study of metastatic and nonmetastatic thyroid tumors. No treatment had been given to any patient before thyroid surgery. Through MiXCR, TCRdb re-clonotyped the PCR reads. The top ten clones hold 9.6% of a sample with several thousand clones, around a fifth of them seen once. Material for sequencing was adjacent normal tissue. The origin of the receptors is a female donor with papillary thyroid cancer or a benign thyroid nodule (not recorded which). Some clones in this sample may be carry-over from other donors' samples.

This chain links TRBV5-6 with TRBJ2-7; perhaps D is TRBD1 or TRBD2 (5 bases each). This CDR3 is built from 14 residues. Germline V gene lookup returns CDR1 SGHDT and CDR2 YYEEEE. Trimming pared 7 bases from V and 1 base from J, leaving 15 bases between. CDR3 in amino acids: CASGGAGGSYEQYF. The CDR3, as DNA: TGTGCCAGCGGGGGTGCGGGTGGGTCCTACGAGCAGTACTTC.

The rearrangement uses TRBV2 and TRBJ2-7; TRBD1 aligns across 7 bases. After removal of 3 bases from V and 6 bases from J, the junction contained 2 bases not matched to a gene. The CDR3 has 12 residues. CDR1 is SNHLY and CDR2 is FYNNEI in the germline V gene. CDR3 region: CASSETGSEQYF. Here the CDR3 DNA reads TGTGCCAGCAGTGAGACAGGGAGCGAGCAGTACTTC.